The sequence of this T cell receptor (beta chain) was determined in a study of Graves' ophthalmopathy and Graves' hyperthyroidism. The CDR3 sequence is 17 residues long. RNA transcripts were the source from which TCR beta CDR3 regions were amplified. RT-PCR with HTBI primers came first, then second-round multiplex PCR. TCRdb ran MiXCR on the multiplex PCR reads and lists one entry per CDR3 protein. Of 660,000 or so distinct CDR3 sequences listed, more than 40% are singletons. Comment on this clonotype: The junction and the germline gene differ at one end; a read error may be behind it.

This chain joins TRBV12-3 or TRBV12-4 and TRBJ2-5, with 15 positions matching TRBD2. Source material: peripheral blood. This clonotype originated in an adult man with Graves' ophthalmopathy. The CDR3 sequence: CASSLGTSGGYQEAQYF. CDR3 in DNA: TGTGCCAGCAGTTTGGGGACTAGCGGGGGGTACCAAGAGGCCCAGTACTTC.